Below, 7 T cell receptor beta chains from the same sample are listed, as sequenced in a study of blood T cell repertoires in COVID-19. TCRdb's table, derived via immunoSEQ multiplex PCR, lists solely in-frame clones and lacks some. This table holds fewer than 700,000 clones, 85% to 90% found once. The specimen sequenced was peripheral blood. These TCRs come from a woman aged 45-59 years with COVID-19, enrolled during active disease.

The J gene is TRBJ2-2, the V gene TRBV3-1 (or the pseudogene TRBV3-2); a possible D gene is TRBD2 (5 bases). Germline-derived CDR1 and CDR2 are LGHDT and YNNKEL (reference sequence). The germline V and J ends were trimmed by 1 base and 6 bases, with 6 bases remaining between them. The length of the CDR3 is 13 residues. CDR3 sequence (DNA): TGTGCCAGCAGCCAAGTGGGAGCCGGGGAGCTGTTTTTT. This encodes CASSQVGAGELFF.

The J gene is TRBJ2-3, the V gene TRBV5-1, with a tentative D call TRBD1 (6 bases). The CDR3 length is 19 residues. In germline, CDR1 is SGHRS, CDR2 YFSETQ. The V and J ends lost 0 bases and 2 bases respectively, with 22 bases between them. DNA of the CDR3: TGCGCCAGCAGCTTGGCCAGGTGGGGGCTCGAAGACATCACAGATACGCAGTATTTT. Its protein is CASSLARWGLEDITDTQYF.

In this sample, this clone turned up once. The V and J genes are TRBV27 and TRBJ2-2; 10 bases match TRBD1. The junction had 1 base not matched to a gene; V was cut back by 5 bases and J by 4 bases. The CDR3 spans 14 residues. The germline V gene encodes CDR1 MNHEY and CDR2 SMNVEV (reference sequence). CDR3 sequence reads: CASSGDRGTGELFF. For the CDR3, the DNA is TGTGCCAGCAGTGGGGACAGGGGCACCGGGGAGCTGTTTTTT.

Remarks on this clone: It is likely a read error, because the conserved phenylalanine at the end of the CDR3 is missing. The DNA is left out, because the CDR3 cannot be placed on it with certainty; the CDR3 is given as TCRdb lists it. CDR3 sequence reads: CASSYIKTGEA. The V gene is TRBV14, the J gene TRBJ2-7; the table calls TRBD1, which could not be checked here. Germline lookup yields CDR1 SGHDN and CDR2 FVKESK. The CDR3 totals 11 residues, both ends included.

The sample holds one count of this clone. The rearrangement joins TRBV12-3 or TRBV12-4 to TRBJ1-1, with 8 bases fitting TRBD1. This CDR3 is 13 amino acids long. The V segment lost 6 bases and the J segment 4 bases; nucleotides outside the gene matches: 4. As DNA, the CDR3 is TGTGCCAGCAGCTGGACAGGGCTCACTGAAGCTTTCTTT. This encodes CASSWTGLTEAFF.

This clone has just a few counts. J is TRBJ2-7 and V is TRBV7-9; TRBD2 matches 8 bases. The CDR3 totals 14 residues. Trimming took 2 bases from V and 6 from J; bases not matched to a gene: 6. CDR1 is SEHNR and CDR2 is FQNEAQ in the germline V gene (reference sequence). CDR3 region: CASSLSGLAGEQYF. As DNA, the CDR3 is TGTGCCAGCAGCTTATCCGGACTAGCAGGCGAGCAGTACTTC.

This clone was counted a single time. This sequence joins TRBV9 and TRBJ1-6, with D perhaps matching TRBD1 (5 bases). Germline V gene lookup returns CDR1 SGDLS and CDR2 YYNGEE. Trimming took 0 bases from V and 7 from J, leaving 11 bases between them. The CDR3 is made up of 15 amino acids. The CDR3 DNA sequence: TGTGCCAGCAGCGTAGTTGGGAGGGGAAATTCACCCCTCCACTTT. Translating gives CASSVVGRGNSPLHF.